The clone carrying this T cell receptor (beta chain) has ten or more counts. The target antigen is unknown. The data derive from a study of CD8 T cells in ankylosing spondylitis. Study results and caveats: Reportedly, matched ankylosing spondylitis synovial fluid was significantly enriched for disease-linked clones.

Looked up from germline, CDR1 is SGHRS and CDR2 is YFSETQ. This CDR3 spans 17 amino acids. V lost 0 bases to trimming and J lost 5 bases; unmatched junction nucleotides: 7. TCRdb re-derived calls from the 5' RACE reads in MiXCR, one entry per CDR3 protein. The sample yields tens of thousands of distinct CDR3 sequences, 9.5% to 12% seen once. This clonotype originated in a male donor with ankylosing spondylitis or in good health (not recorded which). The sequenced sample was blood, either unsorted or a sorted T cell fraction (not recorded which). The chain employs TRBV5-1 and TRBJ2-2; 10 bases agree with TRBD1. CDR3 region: CASSLATGTGVTGELFF. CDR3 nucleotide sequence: TGCGCCAGCAGCTTGGCCACGGGGACAGGGGTGACCGGGGAGCTGTTTTTT. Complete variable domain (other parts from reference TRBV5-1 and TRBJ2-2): KAGVTQTPRYLIKTRGQQVTLSCSPISGHRSVSWYQQTPGQGLQFLFEYFSETQRNKGNFPGRFSGRQFSNSRSEMNVSTLELGDSALYLCASSLATGTGVTGELFFGEGSRLTVL.